Each of the 32 T cell receptor beta chains below was sequenced from the same sample in a study of CXCR3-negative and CXCR3-positive naive CD8 T cells. Via 5' RACE with UMI labels, TRB cDNA libraries were prepared. TCRdb re-analyzed the 5' RACE reads; it lists each CDR3 protein once, without DNA. This table holds 45,000 or so distinct CDR3 sequences. The material sequenced was naive CXCR3- CD8+ T cells from blood. Subset specified: CD45RO-CCR7+CD27+CD95- naive CD8+ T cells lacking CXCR3 (TNR3-). These receptors came from a human donor in good health. Some clones in this sample may be carry-over from other donors' samples.

The chain is built from TRBV29-1 and TRBJ2-2; absent DNA, TCRdb's TRBD1 call cannot be checked. Germline assignment: CDR1 SQVTM and CDR2 ANQGSEA. The length of the CDR3 is 13 residues. The CDR3 sequence: CSGAGANTGELFF.

This chain joins TRBV4-3 and TRBJ2-4; TCRdb's D call, TRBD2, is unchecked because there is no DNA. Germline values: CDR1 LGHNA, CDR2 YSLEER. The CDR3 totals 16 residues. The CDR3 spells CASSQEEGIGKNIQYF.

This chain joins TRBV12-3 or TRBV12-4 and TRBJ2-7; TCRdb's assignment of TRBD1 cannot be checked, as there is no DNA. The CDR3 has 13 amino acids. Here the CDR3 reads CASSLRGPWEQYF.

The rearrangement links TRBV21-1 to TRBJ2-1; absent DNA, TCRdb's TRBD1 call cannot be checked. TRBV21-1 is a pseudogene. The CDR3 runs to 15 residues. This CDR3 is CASSNYEGAINEQFF.

The CDR3 is CASSLDEKLFF. The chain is built from TRBV28 and TRBJ1-4. The CDR3 is 11 residues long. CDR1 MDHEN and CDR2 SYDVKM come from the germline V gene.

Here the CDR3 reads CASSLIRVQGKMEQFF. The V call is TRBV28, the J call TRBJ2-1; the D call from TCRdb, TRBD1, cannot be confirmed without DNA. Germline lookup yields CDR1 MDHEN and CDR2 SYDVKM. The CDR3 is 16 residues long.

This sequence joins TRBV5-1 and TRBJ2-2. The germline CDR1 and CDR2 sequences are SGHRS and YFSETQ. CDR3 length equals 13 residues. Here the CDR3 reads CASSYDWTGELFF. Variable domain in full (rest from reference TRBV5-1 and TRBJ2-2): KAGVTQTPRYLIKTRGQQVTLSCSPISGHRSVSWYQQTPGQGLQFLFEYFSETQRNKGNFPGRFSGRQFSNSRSEMNVSTLELGDSALYLCASSYDWTGELFFGEGSRLTVL.

This clonotype is identified as medium-sized from frequency. The V gene is TRBV29-1, the J gene TRBJ2-2. The CDR3 is made up of 12 amino acids. The germline V gene has CDR1 SQVTM and CDR2 ANQGSEA. The CDR3 here is CSVVGQTGELFF.

The CDR3 here is CASSFVLAGTDTQYF. This chain uses TRBV12-3 or TRBV12-4 with TRBJ2-3. The CDR3 extends over 15 amino acids.

The chain recombines TRBV27 with TRBJ1-5. Germline V gives CDR1 MNHEY, CDR2 SMNVEV (reference sequence). This CDR3 spans 14 amino acids. This CDR3 reads CASSPTYSNQPQHF.

This rearrangement joins TRBV15 to TRBJ2-3; TCRdb's assignment of TRBD2 cannot be checked, as there is no DNA. The CDR3 contains 17 residues. CDR1 is LNHNV and CDR2 is YYDKDF in the germline V gene (reference sequence). Here the CDR3 reads CATSSARGGPPTDTQYF.

This rearrangement joins TRBV29-1 to TRBJ1-2. The length of the CDR3 is 13 residues. The germline V gene has CDR1 SQVTM and CDR2 ANQGSEA. The chain's CDR3 is CSVEEPIIYGYTF.

J is TRBJ1-2 and V is TRBV7-9. The CDR3 covers 13 residues. Germline CDR1 is SEHNR and CDR2 is FQNEAQ (reference sequence). The CDR3 is CASSLGVLYGYTF.

The CDR3 loop reads CASSPGGRYEQYF. This sequence joins TRBV7-2 and TRBJ2-7; with no DNA, the TCRdb D assignment of TRBD1 cannot be verified. Per germline, CDR1 SGHTA and CDR2 FQGNSA. The CDR3 runs 13 residues.

The V call is TRBV5-6, the J call TRBJ1-1; no DNA is available, so the TRBD1 call from TCRdb remains unchecked. The CDR3 has 16 amino acids. CDR1 and CDR2 from the germline V gene are SGHDT and YYEEEE. Here the CDR3 reads CASSPSRVTAPTQAFF. Complete variable domain (other parts from reference TRBV5-6 and TRBJ1-1): DAGVTQSPTHLIKTRGQQVTLRCSPKSGHDTVSWYQQALGQGPQFIFQYYEEEERQRGNFPDRFSGHQFPNYSSELNVNALLLGDSALYLCASSPSRVTAPTQAFFGQGTRLTVV.

The chain uses TRBV21-1 and TRBJ1-1. TRBV21-1 is designated a pseudogene. The CDR3 spans 15 residues. CDR3 region: CASSKVSTANREAFF.

The rearrangement uses TRBV7-3 and TRBJ1-1; TCRdb picks TRBD1, but there is no DNA to check that call. This CDR3 spans 13 amino acids. Germline-derived CDR1 and CDR2 are SGHTA and FQGTGA. The CDR3 loop reads CASTPPGSTEAFF.

This chain joins TRBV27 and TRBJ2-7. CDR3 length equals 14 residues. The germline CDR1 and CDR2 sequences are MNHEY and SMNVEV (reference sequence). The CDR3 sequence: CASSLVSLHYEQYF.

This clonotype counts as medium-sized (0.01 to 0.1%) by frequency. CDR3 in amino acids: CASSQSKSKIKMNTEAFF. The chain is built from TRBV4-2 and TRBJ1-1. This CDR3 is built from 18 residues. The germline gives CDR1 LGHNA, CDR2 YNFKEQ.

The V call is TRBV29-1, the J call TRBJ1-4; no DNA is available, so the TRBD1 call from TCRdb remains unchecked. Germline V gene sequence: CDR1 SQVTM, CDR2 ANQGSEA. The CDR3 spans 14 residues. CDR3 sequence reads: CSILTGQGFEKLFF.

The V gene is TRBV6-2 or TRBV6-3, the J gene TRBJ2-1; the TCRdb D gene call, TRBD2, has no DNA to confirm it. The CDR3 sequence is 18 residues long. The germline gives CDR1 MNHEY, CDR2 SVGEGT. The CDR3 loop reads CASSYLSPLAGGPNEQFF.

J is TRBJ2-1 and V is TRBV7-9; the D gene TCRdb calls, TRBD2, cannot be checked with no DNA. Germline CDR1 SEHNR, CDR2 FQNEAQ (reference sequence). The CDR3 contains 14 residues. The CDR3 reads CASSLALQGHEQFF.

The chain recombines TRBV7-8 with TRBJ2-1; TCRdb's D gene call, TRBD2, goes unchecked for lack of DNA. CDR1 is SGHVS, CDR2 FQNEAQ, per germline. The CDR3 is 16 amino acids. The CDR3 is CASAFPRDSSEKEQFF.

This chain connects TRBV10-3 to TRBJ2-5; TCRdb indicates TRBD2, and absent DNA this call remains unverified. The germline gives CDR1 ENHRY, CDR2 SYGVKD. CDR3 length: 14 residues. CDR3: CAISESGGMETQYF.

This clonotype is labeled medium-sized based on frequency. The rearrangement uses TRBV11-1 and TRBJ2-4; absent DNA, TCRdb's TRBD1 call cannot be checked. Germline V gene lookup returns CDR1 SGHAT and CDR2 FQDESV (reference sequence). CDR3 length: 15 amino acids. CDR3 residues: CASTGGSLAKNIQYF.

The chain links TRBV11-2 to TRBJ2-1; the D call of TRBD1 rests on TCRdb alone, since no DNA is present to check it. The CDR3 extends over 15 amino acids. Looked up from germline, CDR1 is SGHAT and CDR2 is FQNNGV. The CDR3: CASSLEAGALNEQFF.

J is TRBJ2-3 and V is TRBV12-3 or TRBV12-4; the TRBD2 assignment by TCRdb is unverifiable without DNA. The length of the CDR3 is 15 residues. The CDR3 spells CASNNREGLGDTQYF.

Its frequency marks this clonotype as medium-sized (0.01 to 0.1%). The chain links TRBV18 to TRBJ2-1; TCRdb selects TRBD1, and the lack of DNA leaves this call unchecked. The CDR3 runs to 14 residues. Germline values: CDR1 KGHSH, CDR2 LQKENI. The CDR3 loop reads CASSPGQGANEQFF.

This chain connects TRBV6-2 or TRBV6-3 to TRBJ2-2; absent DNA, TCRdb's TRBD2 call cannot be checked. This CDR3 region has 16 residues. The germline CDR1 and CDR2 sequences are MNHEY and SVGEGT. The CDR3 is CASSSSGGQNTGELFF.

The J gene is TRBJ1-4, the V gene TRBV15; the TCRdb call, TRBD1, lacks DNA for checking. The CDR3 spans 16 residues. Germline V lookup: CDR1 LNHNV, CDR2 YYDKDF (reference sequence). CDR3 amino acids: CATSHFPEATNEKLFF.

The chain joins TRBV7-9 to TRBJ1-4; TCRdb names TRBD1, which stays unverified in the absence of DNA. Looked up from germline, CDR1 is SEHNR and CDR2 is FQNEAQ (reference sequence). The CDR3 has 14 amino acids. The CDR3 protein is CASTSTGRVEKLFF.

The rearrangement links TRBV5-6 to TRBJ2-1; TCRdb's D gene call, TRBD2, goes unchecked for lack of DNA. Germline V gene sequence: CDR1 SGHDT, CDR2 YYEEEE. The CDR3 runs 18 residues. CDR3 loop: CASSLLVPSGGAYNEQFF.